The clone carrying this T cell receptor (beta chain) has a handful of counts. Its antigen is still unknown. The entry originates in a study of Graves' ophthalmopathy and Graves' hyperthyroidism. Diagnoses were established from clinical symptoms, serum thyroxine, TRAb, thyroid ultrasound and orbital computed tomography. Points from the study as a whole: The authors also found most expanded thyroid clonotypes above 0.001 frequency in blood.

RNA transcripts were the template, and TCR beta CDR3 regions were amplified from them. HTBI primers primed a first-round RT-PCR, and a second-round multiplex PCR followed. TCRdb re-called the multiplex PCR reads with MiXCR, one entry per CDR3 protein. The profile shows almost 750,000 distinct CDR3 sequences, roughly 40% of them singletons. The TCR originated in an adult man with Graves' ophthalmopathy. What was sequenced was peripheral blood.

Here the CDR3 reads CASSLGSLSGELFF. Here the CDR3 DNA reads TGCGCCAGCAGCTTGGGATCTTTATCCGGGGAGCTGTTTTTT. J is TRBJ2-2 and V is TRBV5-1; D is ambiguous. The CDR3 length is 14 residues. CDR1 and CDR2 from the germline V gene are SGHRS and YFSETQ. Trimming stripped 0 bases from V and 6 bases from J, with 9 bases between.